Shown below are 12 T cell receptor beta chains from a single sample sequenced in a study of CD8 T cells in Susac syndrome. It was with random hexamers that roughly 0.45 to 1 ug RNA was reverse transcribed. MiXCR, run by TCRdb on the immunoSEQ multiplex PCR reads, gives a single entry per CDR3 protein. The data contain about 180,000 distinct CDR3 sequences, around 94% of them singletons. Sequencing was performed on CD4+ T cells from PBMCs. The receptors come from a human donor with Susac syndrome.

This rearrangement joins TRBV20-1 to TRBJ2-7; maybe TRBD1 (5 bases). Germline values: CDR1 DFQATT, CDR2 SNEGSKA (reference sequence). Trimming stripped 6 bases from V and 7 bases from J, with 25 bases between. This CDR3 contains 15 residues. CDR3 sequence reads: CSAPLLGPLRGEQYF. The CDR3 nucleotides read TGCAGTGCGCCTCTCCTTGGCCCCCTAAGGGGAGAGCAGTACTTC.

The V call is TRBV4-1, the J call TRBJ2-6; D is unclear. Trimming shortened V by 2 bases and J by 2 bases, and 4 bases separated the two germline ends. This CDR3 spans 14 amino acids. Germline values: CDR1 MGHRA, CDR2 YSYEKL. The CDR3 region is CASSQPTGANVLTF. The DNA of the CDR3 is TGCGCCAGCAGCCAACCCACTGGGGCCAACGTCCTGACTTTC.

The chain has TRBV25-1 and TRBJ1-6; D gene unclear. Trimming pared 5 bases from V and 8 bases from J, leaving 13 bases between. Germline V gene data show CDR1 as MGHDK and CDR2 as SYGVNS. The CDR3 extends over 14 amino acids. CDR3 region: CASSTRPMDSPLHF. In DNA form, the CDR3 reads TGTGCCAGCAGTACCCGACCAATGGATTCACCCCTCCACTTT.

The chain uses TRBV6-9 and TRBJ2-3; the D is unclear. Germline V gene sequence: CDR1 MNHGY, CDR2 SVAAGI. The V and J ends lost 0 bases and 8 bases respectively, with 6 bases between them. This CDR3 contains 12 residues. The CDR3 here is CASSYSGCTQYF. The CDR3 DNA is TGTGCCAGCAGTTATTCTGGATGTACGCAGTATTTT.

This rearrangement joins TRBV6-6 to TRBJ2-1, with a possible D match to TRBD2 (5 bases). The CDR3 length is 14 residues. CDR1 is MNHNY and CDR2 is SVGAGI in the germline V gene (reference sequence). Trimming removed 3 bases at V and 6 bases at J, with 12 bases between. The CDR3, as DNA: TGTGCCAGCAGTTATTCCCTAGCCCTCAATGAGCAGTTCTTC. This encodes CASSYSLALNEQFF.

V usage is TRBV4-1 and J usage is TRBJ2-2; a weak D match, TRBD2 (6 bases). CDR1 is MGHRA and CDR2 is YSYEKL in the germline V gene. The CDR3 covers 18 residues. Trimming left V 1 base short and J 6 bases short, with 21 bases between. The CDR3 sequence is CASSQGVGRGTVPGELFF. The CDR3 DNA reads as TGCGCCAGCAGCCAAGGTGTGGGTCGGGGGACGGTTCCCGGGGAGCTGTTTTTT.

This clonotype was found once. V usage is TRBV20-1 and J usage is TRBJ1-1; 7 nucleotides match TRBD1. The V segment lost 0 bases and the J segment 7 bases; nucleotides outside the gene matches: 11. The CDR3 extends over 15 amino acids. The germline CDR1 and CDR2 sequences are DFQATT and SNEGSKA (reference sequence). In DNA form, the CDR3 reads TGCAGTGCTAGAGAGAGGGGGCAAATGAGTGATGAAGCTTTCTTT. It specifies CSARERGQMSDEAFF.

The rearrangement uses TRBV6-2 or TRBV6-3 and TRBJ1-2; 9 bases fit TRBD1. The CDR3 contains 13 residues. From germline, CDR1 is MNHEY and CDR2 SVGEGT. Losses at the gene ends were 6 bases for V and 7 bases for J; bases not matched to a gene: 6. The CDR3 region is CASSQGTGSGYTF. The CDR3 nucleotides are TGTGCCAGCAGCCAAGGGACAGGGAGTGGCTACACCTTC.

The CDR3 loop is CASSRLSLRLAKNIQYF. In nucleotides, the CDR3 is TGTGCCAGCAGCCGCTTAAGTTTGAGATTAGCCAAAAACATTCAGTACTTC. This chain joins TRBV28 and TRBJ2-4, with unresolved D. Deletions cut 6 bases from V and 0 bases from J, with 18 bases between. The germline V gene has CDR1 MDHEN and CDR2 SYDVKM. CDR3 length: 17 residues.

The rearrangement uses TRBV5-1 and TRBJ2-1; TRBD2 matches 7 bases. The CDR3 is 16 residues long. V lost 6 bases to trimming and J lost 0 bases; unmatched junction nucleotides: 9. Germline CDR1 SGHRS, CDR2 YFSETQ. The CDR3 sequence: CASNPGLLSSYNEQFF. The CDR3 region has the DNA TGCGCCAGCAACCCGGGACTACTGAGCTCCTACAATGAGCAGTTCTTC.

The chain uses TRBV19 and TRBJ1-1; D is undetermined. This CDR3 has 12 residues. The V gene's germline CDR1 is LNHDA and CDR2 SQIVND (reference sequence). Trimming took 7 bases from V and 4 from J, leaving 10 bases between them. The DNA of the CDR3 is TGTGCCAGTAACGAGTTGGGCACTGAAGCTTTCTTT. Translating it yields CASNELGTEAFF.

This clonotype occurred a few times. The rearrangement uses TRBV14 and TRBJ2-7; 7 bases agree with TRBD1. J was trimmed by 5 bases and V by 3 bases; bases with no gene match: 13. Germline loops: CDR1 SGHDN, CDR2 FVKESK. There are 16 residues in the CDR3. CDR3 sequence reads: CASSHRDSLPTDEQYF. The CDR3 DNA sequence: TGTGCCAGCAGCCATCGGGACAGCTTGCCCACCGACGAGCAGTACTTC.